This T cell receptor beta chain was obtained from a study of cytomegalovirus exposure and HLA in healthy donors. Remarks on this clone: The antigen is undetermined.

The germline V and J ends were trimmed by 2 bases and 5 bases, with 14 bases remaining between them. Germline CDR1 reads SGHVS; CDR2 reads FQNEAQ. The CDR3 has 15 amino acids. With 60 Vbeta and 13 Jbeta primers, the PCR was carried out. Using immunoSEQ multiplex PCR, the repertoire was profiled, and TCRdb retains in-frame clones only, with some absent. The sample has 70,000 or so clones. Whole-study findings and limits: Sequencing artifact likely explains a cluster of highly shared sequence variants.

The sequencing input was PBMCs. This chain links TRBV7-8 with TRBJ2-3, with TRBD1 as a possible D gene (6 bases). The sequence was collected from a boy younger than 18 in good health and CMV-seronegative. CDR3 sequence (DNA): TGTGCCAGCAGCTTACGGGCAGGGGCTGGAGATACGCAGTATTTT. It codes for CASSLRAGAGDTQYF.